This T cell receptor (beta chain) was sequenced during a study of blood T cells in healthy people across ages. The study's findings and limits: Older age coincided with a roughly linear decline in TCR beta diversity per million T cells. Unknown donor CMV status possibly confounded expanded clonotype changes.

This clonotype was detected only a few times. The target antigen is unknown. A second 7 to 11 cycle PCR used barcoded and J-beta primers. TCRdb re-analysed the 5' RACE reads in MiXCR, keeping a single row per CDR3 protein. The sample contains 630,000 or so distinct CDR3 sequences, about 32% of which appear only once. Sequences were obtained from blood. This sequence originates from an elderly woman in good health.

The CDR3 DNA sequence: TGCGCCAGCAGCCAACTGCCCCTGAACACTGAAGCTTTCTTT. Encoded protein: CASSQLPLNTEAFF. The chain employs TRBV4-1 and TRBJ1-1; D unclear. Trimming removed 2 bases from V and 0 bases from J, with 7 bases in between. The CDR3 is 14 residues long. Germline V gene data show CDR1 as MGHRA and CDR2 as YSYEKL.